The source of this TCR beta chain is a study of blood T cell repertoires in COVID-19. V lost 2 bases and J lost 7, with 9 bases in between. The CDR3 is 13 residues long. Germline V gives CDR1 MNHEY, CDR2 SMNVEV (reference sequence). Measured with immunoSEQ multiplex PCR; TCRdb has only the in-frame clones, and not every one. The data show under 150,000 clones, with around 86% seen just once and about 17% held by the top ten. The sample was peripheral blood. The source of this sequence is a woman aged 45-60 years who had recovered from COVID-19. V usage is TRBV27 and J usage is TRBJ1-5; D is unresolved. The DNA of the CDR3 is TGTGCCAGCAGTTTAAAGGCAGGACAGCCCCAGCATTTT. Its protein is CASSLKAGQPQHF.